A single sample is the source of the 5 T cell receptor beta chains below, sequenced in a study of graft-versus-host responses after intestinal transplantation. Profiling relied on immunoSEQ multiplex PCR, and the TCRdb table lists in-frame clones only, not all of them. The sample has around 100,000 clones, about 92% seen once. No antigens are known for them. This sample comprised unstimulated CD8+ T cells sorted from spleen or lymph node cells, obtained before transplant. The receptor source for this set is a human donor who was the organ donor for an intestinal transplant.

This clone was seen once. The chain joins TRBV4-3 to TRBJ2-5; 8 bases map to TRBD1. The germline V gene has CDR1 LGHNA and CDR2 YSLEER. The CDR3 sequence is 15 residues long. The junction had 1 base not matched to a gene; V was cut back by 1 base and J by 0 bases. CDR3 sequence (DNA): TGCGCCAGCAGCCAAGGACAGGGGTACCAAGAGACCCAGTACTTC. Protein product: CASSQGQGYQETQYF.

The chain recombines TRBV9 with TRBJ2-3; D is perhaps TRBD2 (5 bases). V lost 3 bases, J lost 3 bases, and 14 bases lay in between. Germline V gene lookup returns CDR1 SGDLS and CDR2 YYNGEE. The CDR3 has 15 amino acids. The CDR3 is CASSEGFGETDTQYF. The CDR3 bases are TGTGCCAGCAGCGAAGGGTTCGGGGAGACAGATACGCAGTATTTT.

With regard to this clone: Other DNA variants within this sample encode the same CDR3. The V call is TRBV5-1, the J call TRBJ2-1; a possible D gene is TRBD2 (6 bases). The CDR3 loop spans 16 amino acids. From germline, CDR1 is SGHRS and CDR2 YFSETQ. V was pared by 4 bases and J by 4 bases, with 18 bases between. Here the CDR3 reads CASSLRGLAEYNEQFF. The CDR3 region has the DNA TGCGCCAGCAGCCTCCGGGGATTAGCGGAATACAATGAGCAGTTCTTC.

This rearrangement joins TRBV4-1 to TRBJ2-2, with D uncertain. Trimming took 0 bases from V and 7 from J, leaving 6 bases between them. CDR3 length equals 13 residues. Germline lookup yields CDR1 MGHRA and CDR2 YSYEKL. The CDR3 DNA reads TGCGCCAGCAGCCAAGACTCGTACGGGGAGCTGTTTTTT. Translation gives CASSQDSYGELFF.

The chain is built from TRBV15 and TRBJ2-7; 9 bases fit TRBD2. The V gene's germline CDR1 is LNHNV and CDR2 YYDKDF (reference sequence). After removal of 0 bases from V and 6 bases from J, the junction contained 6 bases not matched to a gene. There are 15 residues in the CDR3. The CDR3 loop reads CATSRDRLAGPEQYF. The CDR3 DNA sequence: TGTGCCACCAGCAGAGATCGGCTAGCGGGACCCGAGCAGTACTTC.